A selection of T cell receptor beta chains follows, all from one sample in a study of cytomegalovirus exposure and HLA in healthy donors. The repertoire was sequenced with immunoSEQ multiplex PCR; TCRdb's copy has only in-frame clones and lacks some. This sample has some 170,000 clones, with approximately 75% found just once. The sequencing sample was made of PBMCs. Every receptor here comes from a woman aged 18-29 years in good health and CMV-seronegative. Both conserved end residues are part of each CDR3. A D gene is named only where the DNA matches it firmly. Clone sizes are given selectively: once, few, many, or a class where the clone is expanded.

TRBJ2-2	TRBD1	TRBV5-1	.	CASSPWTGVNTGELFF	TGCGCCAGCAGCCCATGGACAGGGGTGAACACCGGGGAGCTGTTTTTT
TRBJ2-1	.	TRBV11-3	once	CASRSGYASNEQFF	TGTGCCAGCAGAAGCGGGTATGCTTCCAATGAGCAGTTCTTC
TRBJ2-1	.	TRBV28	.	CASSPPPGVYNEQFF	TGTGCCAGCAGTCCCCCCCCCGGGGTCTACAATGAGCAGTTCTTC
TRBJ1-2	TRBD1	TRBV25-1	.	CASSVGEWDRGEGYTF	TGTGCCAGCAGTGTTGGAGAATGGGACAGGGGCGAGGGCTACACCTTC
TRBJ2-1	.	TRBV9	.	CASSVVGARGDEQFF	TGTGCCAGCAGCGTAGTAGGGGCGCGGGGCGATGAGCAGTTCTTC
TRBJ2-5	TRBD1	TRBV5-1	.	CASSSGTGSVETQYF	TGCGCCAGCAGTTCCGGGACAGGGTCGGTAGAGACCCAGTACTTC
TRBJ2-1	TRBD1	TRBV27	.	CASSSLGQAANQAYNEQFF	TGTGCCAGCAGTTCTCTAGGACAGGCAGCTAATCAAGCCTACAATGAGCAGTTCTTC
TRBJ1-1	TRBD1	TRBV7-2	.	CASSFPQGTVNTEAFF	TGTGCCAGCAGCTTCCCCCAAGGGACAGTTAACACTGAAGCTTTCTTT
TRBJ1-1	.	TRBV25-1	.	CASAVGTEAFF	TGTGCCAGCGCGGTCGGCACTGAAGCTTTCTTT
TRBJ1-2	.	TRBV15	.	CATSSVKPGTSTMNYGYTF	TGTGCCACCAGCAGCGTCAAACCCGGGACTTCCACCATGAACTATGGCTACACCTTC
TRBJ1-2	.	TRBV27	.	CASSLGGVSNYGYTF	TGTGCCAGCAGTTTAGGCGGGGTCTCTAACTATGGCTACACCTTC
TRBJ1-5	.	TRBV25-1	many	CASRLGNQPQHF	TGTGCCAGCAGACTGGGCAATCAGCCCCAGCATTTT
TRBJ2-3	TRBD1	TRBV6-5	.	CASSRDRAAADTQYF	TGTGCCAGCAGTCGTGACAGGGCGGCCGCAGATACGCAGTATTTT
TRBJ2-7	TRBD2	TRBV7-2	.	CASSRTSGYSYEQYF	TGTGCCAGCAGCAGAACTAGCGGATACTCCTACGAGCAGTACTTC
TRBJ2-3	.	TRBV18	.	CASSPQTSTDTQYF	TGTGCCAGCTCACCACAGACTAGCACAGATACGCAGTATTTT
TRBJ1-6	TRBD1	TRBV7-9	.	CASSSTGWNSPLHF	TGTGCCAGCAGCTCGACAGGGTGGAACTCACCCCTCCACTTT
TRBJ2-7	.	TRBV5-1	.	CASSSPGTYEQYF	TGCGCCAGCAGCTCACCAGGGACCTACGAGCAGTACTTC
TRBJ1-3	.	TRBV4-1	.	CASSRVWDTSSGNTIYF	TGCGCCAGCAGCCGAGTTTGGGACACCAGCTCTGGAAACACCATATATTTT
TRBJ2-1	.	TRBV7-8	.	CASSPASASSYNEQFF	TGTGCCAGCAGCCCGGCTAGCGCCAGCTCCTACAATGAGCAGTTCTTC
TRBJ2-5	TRBD2	TRBV4-2	.	CASSQVSLAERGQETQYF	TGTGCCAGCAGCCAAGTTTCACTAGCGGAGAGGGGCCAAGAGACCCAGTACTTC
TRBJ2-6	TRBD1	TRBV9	.	CASSVELRGPGANVLTF	TGTGCCAGCAGCGTAGAACTAAGGGGGCCTGGGGCCAACGTCCTGACTTTC
TRBJ2-7	TRBD1	TRBV10-3	.	CAISRDRRPYEQYF	TGTGCCATCAGCCGGGACAGGCGTCCCTACGAGCAGTACTTC
TRBJ2-1	TRBD2	TRBV4-1	few	CASSQGLAGAPSYNEQFF	TGCGCCAGCAGCCAAGGACTAGCGGGGGCCCCATCCTACAATGAGCAGTTCTTC
TRBJ2-3	TRBD2	TRBV6-6	once	CASSWRGTSTDTQYF	TGTGCCAGCAGCTGGCGGGGGACTAGCACAGATACGCAGTATTTT
TRBJ1-2	.	TRBV11-2	.	CASSLDLGTPANYGYTF	TGTGCCAGCAGCTTAGATTTAGGGACACCAGCTAACTATGGCTACACCTTC
TRBJ2-7	.	TRBV9	.	CASSFTPGAYEQYF	TGTGCCAGCAGCTTCACACCAGGCGCCTACGAGCAGTACTTC
TRBJ1-2	TRBD1	TRBV6-1	.	CASSEGTGYGYTF	TGTGCCAGCAGTGAAGGGACAGGGTATGGCTACACCTTC
TRBJ2-7	.	TRBV11-3	.	CASSLRGDEQYF	TGTGCCAGCAGCTTGCGGGGAGACGAGCAGTACTTC
TRBJ1-2	TRBD1	TRBV5-1	.	CASSYGQGSYGYTF	TGCGCCAGCAGCTACGGACAGGGATCCTATGGCTACACCTTC
TRBJ2-3	TRBD2	TRBV4-1	.	CASSQESTSGIKDTQYF	TGCGCCAGCAGCCAAGAATCGACTAGCGGGATAAAAGATACGCAGTATTTT
TRBJ1-3	.	TRBV5-1	.	CASSLEGGSGNTIYF	TGCGCCAGCAGCTTGGAGGGAGGCTCTGGAAACACCATATATTTT
TRBJ1-1	.	TRBV5-1	.	CASRPLSGFTEAFF	TGCGCCAGCAGACCCCTATCGGGGTTCACTGAAGCTTTCTTT
TRBJ2-7	.	TRBV4-1	.	CASSQDGYGVAYEQYF	TGCGCCAGCAGCCAAGATGGGTACGGGGTAGCCTACGAGCAGTACTTC
TRBJ2-5	.	TRBV6-1	.	CAAGGTEYQETQYF	TGTGCGGCAGGTGGTACAGAGTACCAAGAGACCCAGTACTTC
TRBJ1-1	.	TRBV18	.	CASSQYGGAAVNTEAFF	TGTGCCAGCTCACAGTACGGTGGGGCCGCGGTGAACACTGAAGCTTTCTTT
TRBJ1-3	.	TRBV6-5	.	CASTTREGWNTIYF	TGTGCCAGCACTACCCGAGAGGGCTGGAACACCATATATTTT
TRBJ2-5	.	TRBV5-1	.	CASSRDRKETQYF	TGCGCCAGCAGCCGAGACAGGAAAGAGACCCAGTACTTC
TRBJ1-5	TRBD1	TRBV27	.	CASSADRGISNQPQHF	TGTGCCAGCAGCGCAGACAGGGGAATTAGCAATCAGCCCCAGCATTTT
TRBJ2-7	.	TRBV7-2	.	CASSLRQGPDYEQYF	TGTGCCAGCAGCTTAAGGCAGGGGCCCGACTACGAGCAGTACTTC
TRBJ2-7	.	TRBV14	.	CASSKDRTANYEQYF	TGTGCCAGCAGCAAAGACCGGACAGCAAACTACGAGCAGTACTTC
TRBJ2-1	TRBD1	TRBV2	once	CASSSDRASYNEQFF	TGTGCCAGCAGTTCGGACAGGGCCTCCTACAATGAGCAGTTCTTC
TRBJ1-2	.	TRBV4-1	.	CASSPRGMGYGYTF	TGCGCCAGCAGTCCAAGGGGGATGGGTTATGGCTACACCTTC
TRBJ2-7	TRBD1	TRBV7-7	.	CASSRQGAGEQYF	TGTGCCAGCAGCCGACAGGGGGCTGGGGAGCAGTACTTC
TRBJ2-7	.	TRBV7-9	.	CASSLGLGQYF	TGTGCCAGCAGCTTAGGACTCGGGCAGTACTTC
TRBJ1-1	.	TRBV18	.	CASSPRGGGVNTEAFF	TGTGCCAGCTCACCACGAGGCGGAGGGGTGAACACTGAAGCTTTCTTT
TRBJ2-3	TRBD2	TRBV27	.	CASRLGRNLDTQYF	TGTGCCAGCAGGCTCGGGAGGAACCTCGATACGCAGTATTTT
TRBJ2-7	.	TRBV7-7	.	CASSLATSSEQYF	TGTGCTAGCAGCTTAGCGACTAGTAGCGAGCAGTACTTC
TRBJ1-4	.	TRBV5-1	.	CASSLLGGMGTNEKLFF	TGCGCCAGCAGCTTGCTAGGAGGGATGGGCACTAATGAAAAACTGTTTTTT